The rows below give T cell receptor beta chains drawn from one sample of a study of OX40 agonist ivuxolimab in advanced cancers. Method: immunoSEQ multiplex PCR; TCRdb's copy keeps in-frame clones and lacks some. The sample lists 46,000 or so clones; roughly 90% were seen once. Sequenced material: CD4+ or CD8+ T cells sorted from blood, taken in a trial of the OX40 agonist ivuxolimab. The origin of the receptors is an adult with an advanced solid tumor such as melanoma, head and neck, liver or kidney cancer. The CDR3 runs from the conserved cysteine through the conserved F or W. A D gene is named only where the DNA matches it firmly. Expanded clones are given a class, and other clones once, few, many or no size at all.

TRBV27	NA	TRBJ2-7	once	CASSLSVRAPHEQYF	TGTGCCAGCAGTTTATCTGTCAGGGCCCCCCACGAGCAGTACTTC
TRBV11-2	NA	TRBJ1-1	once	CASSSRYQAGTNTEAFF	TGTGCCAGCAGCTCGAGGTACCAGGCAGGCACGAACACTGAAGCTTTCTTT
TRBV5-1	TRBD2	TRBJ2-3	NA	CASSLGTSGTDTQYF	TGCGCCAGCAGCTTAGGGACTAGCGGCACAGATACGCAGTATTTT
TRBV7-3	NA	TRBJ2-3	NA	CASSFDGVSTDTQYF	TGTGCCAGCAGCTTCGACGGAGTTAGCACAGATACGCAGTATTTT
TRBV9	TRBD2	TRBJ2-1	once	CASSVPSGNSYNEQFF	TGTGCCAGCAGCGTTCCCAGCGGGAACTCCTACAATGAGCAGTTCTTC
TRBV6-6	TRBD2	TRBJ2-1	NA	CASSYLAGEQFF	TGTGCCAGCAGTTACCTAGCGGGAGAGCAGTTCTTC
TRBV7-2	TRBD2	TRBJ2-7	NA	CASSFFSGLSYEQYF	TGTGCCAGCAGCTTCTTTAGCGGGTTATCCTACGAGCAGTACTTC
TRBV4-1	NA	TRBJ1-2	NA	CASSQGDSSTIYGYTF	TGCGCCAGCAGCCAAGGTGACAGCTCTACTATCTATGGCTACACCTTC
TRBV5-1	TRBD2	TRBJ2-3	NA	CASSLQREGSDTQYF	TGCGCCAGCAGCTTGCAGCGGGAGGGTTCAGATACGCAGTATTTT
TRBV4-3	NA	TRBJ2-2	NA	CASSQDTSGAGELFF	TGCGCCAGCAGCCAAGATACTAGTGGGGCCGGGGAGCTGTTTTTT
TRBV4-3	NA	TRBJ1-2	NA	CASSQDRRDYGYTF	TGCGCCAGCAGCCAAGATAGGCGAGACTATGGCTACACCTTC
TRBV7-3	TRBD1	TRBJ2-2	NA	CASSYGQANTGELFF	TGTGCCAGCAGCTACGGACAGGCGAACACCGGGGAGCTGTTTTTT
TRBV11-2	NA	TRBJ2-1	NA	CASPGQFGEQFF	TGTGCCTCTCCAGGGCAGTTTGGTGAGCAGTTCTTC
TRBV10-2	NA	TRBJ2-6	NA	CASSEIGAGANVLTF	TGCGCCAGCAGTGAGATAGGGGCTGGGGCCAACGTCCTGACTTTC
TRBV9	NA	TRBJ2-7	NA	CASSVEGGSPSYEQYF	TGTGCCAGCAGCGTAGAGGGTGGGAGCCCCTCCTACGAGCAGTACTTC
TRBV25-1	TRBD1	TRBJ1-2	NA	CATSQGVIYGYTF	TGTGCCACCTCACAGGGGGTTATATATGGCTACACCTTC
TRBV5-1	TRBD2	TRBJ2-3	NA	CASSSGTISTDTQYF	TGCGCCAGCAGCTCAGGGACTATTAGCACAGATACGCAGTATTTT
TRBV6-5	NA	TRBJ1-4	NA	CASSYSKVEKLFF	TGTGCCAGCAGTTACAGCAAAGTCGAAAAACTGTTTTTT